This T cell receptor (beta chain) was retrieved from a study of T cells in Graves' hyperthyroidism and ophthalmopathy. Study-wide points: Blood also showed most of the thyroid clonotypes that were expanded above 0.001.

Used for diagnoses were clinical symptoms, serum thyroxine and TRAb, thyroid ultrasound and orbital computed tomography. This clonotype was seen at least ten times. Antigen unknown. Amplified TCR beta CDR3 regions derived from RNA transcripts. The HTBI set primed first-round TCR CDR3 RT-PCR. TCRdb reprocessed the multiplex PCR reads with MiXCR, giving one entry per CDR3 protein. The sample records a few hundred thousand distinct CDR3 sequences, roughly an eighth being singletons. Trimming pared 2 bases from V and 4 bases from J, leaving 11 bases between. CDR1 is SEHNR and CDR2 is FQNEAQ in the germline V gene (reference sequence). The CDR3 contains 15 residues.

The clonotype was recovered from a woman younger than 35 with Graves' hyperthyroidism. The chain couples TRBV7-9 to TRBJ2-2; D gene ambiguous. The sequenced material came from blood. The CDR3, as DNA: TGTGCCAGCAGCTTACCCGGGCTGTCCACCGGGGAGCTGTTTTTT. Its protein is CASSLPGLSTGELFF.